Reported below is one TCR beta chain. V trimming: 0 bases; J trimming: 1 base; junction bases outside the gene matches: 4. The CDR3 has 16 residues. Germline V lookup: CDR1 SGHRS, CDR2 YFSETQ. This sample was included in a study of blood T cell repertoires in COVID-19. Authors' processing steps: By means of reference gene primer amplification, nucleated cell counts were estimated. Profiled with immunoSEQ multiplex PCR; TCRdb holds only in-frame clones, not every one. The V and J calls and clone size were taken over from that table, and D and trimming were inferred from the DNA. In the table there are 50,000 to 70,000 clones, 84% of which are singletons.

Sequencing was carried out using peripheral blood. The source of this sequence is a man between 65 and 85 years old with active COVID-19. The chain couples TRBV5-1 to TRBJ2-1; 7 nucleotides match TRBD2. CDR3 DNA sequence: TGCGCCAGCAGCTTGGAACTAGCGCGTTCCTACAATGAGCAGTTCTTC. Amino acid sequence: CASSLELARSYNEQFF.